The next 23 T cell receptor beta chains were all read from a single sample in a study of blood T cell repertoires in COVID-19. The protocol was immunoSEQ multiplex PCR, while the TCRdb copy is restricted to in-frame clones and leaves out a portion. The sample carries a few hundred thousand clones, around 87% recorded once. Sequencing input: peripheral blood. Receptors were obtained from a woman aged 60-70 years with COVID-19, enrolled during active disease.

The chain is built from TRBV2 and TRBJ1-6; tentative D call: TRBD1 (6 bases). The V and J ends lost 6 bases and 0 bases respectively, with 15 bases between them. The germline V gene encodes CDR1 SNHLY and CDR2 FYNNEI. The CDR3 spans 17 residues. DNA for the CDR3: TGTGCCAGCAGGCCCGACAGGACTAGCTCCTATAATTCACCCCTCCACTTT. Its protein is CASRPDRTSSYNSPLHF.

The rearrangement links TRBV27 to TRBJ1-6, with 7 bases aligning to TRBD1. The junction had 9 bases not matched to a gene; V was cut back by 7 bases and J by 9 bases. Germline lookup yields CDR1 MNHEY and CDR2 SMNVEV (reference sequence). The CDR3 has 14 amino acids. CDR3 in DNA: TGTGCCAGCAATACCGAGGGGGCTGGTTCACCCCTCCACTTT. Translated: CASNTEGAGSPLHF.

The chain carries TRBV6-6 and TRBJ1-5; TRBD1 agrees at 11 bases. The V gene's germline CDR1 is MNHNY and CDR2 SVGAGI (reference sequence). This CDR3 has 18 residues. The trim removed 5 bases at V and 6 bases at J, leaving 15 bases unmatched. In DNA form, the CDR3 reads TGTGCCAGCAGTCAGGCCCCTTTTCGGACAGGGGGCTTTCAGCCCCAGCATTTT. This translates into CASSQAPFRTGGFQPQHF.

This CDR3 reads CASSLGTGFSGNTIYF. The CDR3 coding sequence is TGTGCCAGCAGCCTGGGGACAGGCTTCTCTGGAAACACCATATATTTT. The chain recombines TRBV11-2 with TRBJ1-3; 8 bases match TRBD1. CDR3 length: 16 amino acids. V dropped 5 bases and J dropped 0; count of bases not matched to a gene: 6. CDR1 is SGHAT and CDR2 is FQNNGV in the germline V gene.

For this clone: Other DNA sequences in this specimen translate into the identical CDR3. V is TRBV20-1 and J is TRBJ1-2; a weak D match, TRBD1 (6 bases). This CDR3 is built from 11 residues. Germline loops: CDR1 DFQATT, CDR2 SNEGSKA (reference sequence). Trimming cost V 4 bases and J 3 bases, with 6 bases left between them. CDR3 DNA: TGCAGTGCTACAGGGGACTATGGCTACACCTTC. It is translated as CSATGDYGYTF.

The chain uses TRBV12-5 and TRBJ2-2; D gene unclear. In germline, CDR1 is LGHNT, CDR2 FRNRAP. The CDR3 loop spans 14 amino acids. With 1 base removed from V and 7 bases from J, the gap between germline ends came to 10 bases. The CDR3 is CASGLAPLIGELFF. The DNA for the CDR3 is TGTGCTAGTGGTTTGGCCCCCCTTATCGGGGAGCTGTTTTTT.

The chain uses TRBV4-1 and TRBJ1-5; D is unresolved. V lost 2 bases and J lost 4, with 3 bases in between. There are 12 residues in the CDR3. Germline CDR1 MGHRA, CDR2 YSYEKL. CDR3 DNA sequence: TGCGCCAGCAGCCAAACTAATCAGCCCCAGCATTTT. Protein product: CASSQTNQPQHF.

The chain carries TRBV5-4 and TRBJ2-5; TRBD1 matches at 8 bases. The CDR3 loop spans 16 amino acids. Trimming at V came to 3 bases and at J to 2 bases, leaving 9 bases not matched to a gene. Germline CDR1 SGHNT, CDR2 YYREEE (reference sequence). DNA for the CDR3: TGTGCCAGCAGCTCCCCCGGGGACAGGCAACAAGAGACCCAGTACTTC. It translates to CASSSPGDRQQETQYF.

The J gene is TRBJ1-2, the V gene TRBV19, with a possible D match to TRBD1 (6 bases). V was trimmed by 9 bases and J by 0 bases, leaving 17 bases between them. CDR3 size: 15 residues. Per germline, CDR1 LNHDA and CDR2 SQIVND (reference sequence). CDR3 amino acids: CASQMWGPSNYGYTF. DNA for the CDR3: TGTGCCAGCCAAATGTGGGGGCCATCTAACTATGGCTACACCTTC.

Points on this clone: The same CDR3 is also encoded by other DNA sequences in this sample. The rearrangement uses TRBV11-2 and TRBJ1-2; no clear D. The V gene lost 5 bases and the J gene lost 5 bases, with 15 bases spanning the gap. CDR1 and CDR2 (germline): SGHAT, FQNNGV. This CDR3 has 14 residues. The CDR3 loop is CASSTLRGSYGYTF. The CDR3 DNA sequence: TGTGCCAGCAGCACCCTTCGGGGAAGTTATGGCTACACCTTC. Full variable domain (outside the CDR3, taken from reference TRBV11-2 and TRBJ1-2): EAGVAQSPRYKIIEKRQSVAFWCNPISGHATLYWYQQILGQGPKLLIQFQNNGVVDDSQLPKDRFSAERLKGVDSTLKIQPAKLEDSAVYLCASSTLRGSYGYTFGSGTRLTVV.

This clone was picked up one time. This chain connects TRBV2 to TRBJ1-1; tentatively, D is TRBD1 (6 bases). CDR1 is SNHLY, CDR2 FYNNEI, per germline. Trimming took 5 bases from V and 3 from J, leaving 13 bases between them. There are 14 residues in the CDR3. The CDR3 bases are TGTGCCAGCAGTCGACAGGTTCAGTACACTGAAGCTTTCTTT. The encoded protein is CASSRQVQYTEAFF.

The gene calls are TRBV5-4 and TRBJ2-3, with D unclear. Trimming removed 1 base at V and 3 bases at J, with 12 bases between. From germline, CDR1 is SGHNT and CDR2 YYREEE (reference sequence). The CDR3 has 15 residues. The CDR3 coding sequence is TGTGCCAGCAGCTTGCCAGAGATGACAACAGATACGCAGTATTTT. Its protein product is CASSLPEMTTDTQYF.

This clone was recorded only once. The chain uses TRBV19 and TRBJ1-2, with D possibly TRBD1 on 6 matching bases. The CDR3 has 14 residues. The germline V gene has CDR1 LNHDA and CDR2 SQIVND (reference sequence). Trimming left V 4 bases short and J 8 bases short, with 17 bases between. The CDR3 DNA follows: TGTGCCAGTAGTAACATCTGGACAGTCCGCGGCTACACCTTC. Its translation is CASSNIWTVRGYTF.

The chain uses TRBV5-5 and TRBJ1-6; TRBD1 aligns across 11 bases. The CDR3 runs to 16 residues. In germline, CDR1 is SGHKS, CDR2 YYEKEE (reference sequence). V shed 2 bases and J 11 bases; nucleotides not matched to a gene: 9. The CDR3 DNA reads TGTGCCAGCAGCTTACTTGGTCGGGACAGGGGGACACCCCTCCACTTT. Translation: CASSLLGRDRGTPLHF.

The CDR3 here is CASSLVAGNQPQHF. The CDR3, as DNA: TGTGCCAGCAGCTTAGTGGCAGGGAATCAGCCCCAGCATTTT. The chain has TRBV7-2 and TRBJ1-5; perhaps TRBD1 as D (5 bases). The CDR3 totals 14 residues. V was cut by 1 base and J by 4 bases, with 8 bases left in between. The germline V gene has CDR1 SGHTA and CDR2 FQGNSA.

The V gene is TRBV11-2, the J gene TRBJ1-4, with D uncertain. The CDR3 sequence is 13 residues long. V was trimmed by 4 bases and J by 11 bases, leaving 14 bases between them. The germline CDR1 and CDR2 sequences are SGHAT and FQNNGV. The DNA for the CDR3 is TGTGCCAGCAGCTACGGCCGGACGGGGAAACTGTTTTTT. Translated: CASSYGRTGKLFF.

This clone was detected once. This chain connects TRBV18 to TRBJ1-2, with D perhaps matching TRBD1 (5 bases). Germline lookup yields CDR1 KGHSH and CDR2 LQKENI. CDR3 length: 13 residues. V lost 5 bases, J lost 4 bases, and 11 bases lay in between. The CDR3 DNA follows: TGTGCCAGCTCATCGCAGGGTACCTATGGCTACACCTTC. Protein: CASSSQGTYGYTF. Full variable domain (remainder filled in from reference TRBV18 and TRBJ1-2): NAGVMQNPRHLVRRRGQEARLRCSPMKGHSHVYWYRQLPEEGLKFMVYLQKENIIDESGMPKERFSAEFPKEGPSILRIQQVVRGDSAAYFCASSSQGTYGYTFGSGTRLTVV.

This clone showed up just once. An end of the junction differs from the germline gene, which may be a read error. V is TRBV18 and J is TRBJ2-7, with a possible D match to TRBD1 (5 bases). The CDR3 has 14 amino acids. Germline CDR1 and CDR2: KGHSH and LQKENI. The chain's CDR3 is CASSPSGHSYEQCF. Here the CDR3 DNA reads TGTGCCAGCTCACCATCCGGACACTCCTACGAGCAGTGCTTC.

This sequence joins TRBV27 and TRBJ1-2; D is perhaps TRBD1 (5 bases). CDR1 is MNHEY, CDR2 SMNVEV, per germline (reference sequence). The CDR3 consists of 19 residues. V lost 3 bases to trimming and J lost 0 bases, with 23 bases between them. For the CDR3, the DNA is TGTGCCAGCAGTTTTCGAGGAGGGACCCCTGGGCTTGCTAACTATGGCTACACCTTC. Residues: CASSFRGGTPGLANYGYTF.

This rearrangement joins TRBV12-3 or TRBV12-4 to TRBJ1-1; no firm D call. The V gene lost 5 bases and the J gene lost 8 bases, with 15 bases spanning the gap. The CDR3 contains 13 residues. The CDR3 nucleotides are TGTGCCAGCAGTCTCACCTCCGAGGGCGAAGCTTTCTTT. Translated: CASSLTSEGEAFF.

V usage is TRBV9 and J usage is TRBJ1-3; tentative D call: TRBD1 (6 bases). Per the germline V gene, CDR1 is SGDLS and CDR2 is YYNGEE. The CDR3 is 15 residues long. V lost 5 bases, J lost 4 bases, and 16 bases lay in between. CDR3: CASSASPGAGNTIYF. CDR3 coding DNA: TGTGCCAGCAGTGCGTCCCCAGGGGCGGGAAACACCATATATTTT. Full variable domain (outside the CDR3, taken from reference TRBV9 and TRBJ1-3): DSGVTQTPKHLITATGQRVTLRCSPRSGDLSVYWYQQSLDQGLQFLIQYYNGEERAKGNILERFSAQQFPDLHSELNLSSLELGDSALYFCASSASPGAGNTIYFGEGSWLTVV.

The rearrangement links TRBV27 to TRBJ1-5; D is undetermined. Germline V gene sequence: CDR1 MNHEY, CDR2 SMNVEV (reference sequence). The CDR3 runs to 13 residues. The V and J ends lost 3 bases and 7 bases respectively, with 10 bases between them. DNA of the CDR3: TGTGCCAGCAGTTTCTCTCGGGTGCAGCCCCAGCATTTT. It is translated as CASSFSRVQPQHF.

The genes are TRBV19 and TRBJ1-2; D is uncertain. V was clipped by 3 bases and J by 4 bases, with 6 bases between them. The CDR3 totals 12 residues. Per germline, CDR1 LNHDA and CDR2 SQIVND (reference sequence). CDR3 DNA: TGTGCCAGTAGTATGGGAGGCTATGGCTACACCTTC. Translating it yields CASSMGGYGYTF.